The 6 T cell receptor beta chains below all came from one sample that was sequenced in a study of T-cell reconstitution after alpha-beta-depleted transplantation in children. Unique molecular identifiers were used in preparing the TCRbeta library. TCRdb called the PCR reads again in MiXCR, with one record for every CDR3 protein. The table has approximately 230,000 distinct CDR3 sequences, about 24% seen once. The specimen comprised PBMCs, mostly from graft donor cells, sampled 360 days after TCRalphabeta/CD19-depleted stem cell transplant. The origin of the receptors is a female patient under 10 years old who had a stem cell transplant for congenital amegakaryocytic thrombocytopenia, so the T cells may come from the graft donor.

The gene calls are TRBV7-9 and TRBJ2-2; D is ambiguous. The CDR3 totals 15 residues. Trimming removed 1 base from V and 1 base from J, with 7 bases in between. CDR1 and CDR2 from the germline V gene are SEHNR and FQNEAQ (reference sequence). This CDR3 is CASSLGLLNTGELFF. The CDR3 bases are TGTGCCAGCAGCTTAGGACTTCTGAACACCGGGGAGCTGTTTTTT.

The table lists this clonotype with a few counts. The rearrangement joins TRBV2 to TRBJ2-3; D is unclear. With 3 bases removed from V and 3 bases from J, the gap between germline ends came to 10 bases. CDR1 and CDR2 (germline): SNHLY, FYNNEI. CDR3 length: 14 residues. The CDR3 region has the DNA TGTGCCAGCAGTGAGGTAGACGGGACAGATACGCAGTATTTT. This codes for CASSEVDGTDTQYF.

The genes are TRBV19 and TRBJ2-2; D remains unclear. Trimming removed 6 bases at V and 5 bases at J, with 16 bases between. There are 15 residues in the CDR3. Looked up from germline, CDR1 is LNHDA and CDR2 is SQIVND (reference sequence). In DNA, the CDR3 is TGTGCCAGTAGCCCCTCTAGGGTAGGGACCGGGGAGCTGTTTTTT. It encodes CASSPSRVGTGELFF. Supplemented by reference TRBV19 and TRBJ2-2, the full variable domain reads DGGITQSPKYLFRKEGQNVTLSCEQNLNHDAMYWYRQDPGQGLRLIYYSQIVNDFQKGDIAEGYSVSREKKESFPLTVTSAQKNPTAFYLCASSPSRVGTGELFFGEGSRLTVL.

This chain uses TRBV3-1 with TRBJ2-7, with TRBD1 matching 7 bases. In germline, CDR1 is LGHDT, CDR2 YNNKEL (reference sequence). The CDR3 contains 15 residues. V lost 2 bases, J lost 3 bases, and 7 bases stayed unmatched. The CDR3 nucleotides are TGTGCCAGCAGCCAACGGACAGGCCGGGACTACGAGCAGTACTTC. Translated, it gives CASSQRTGRDYEQYF.

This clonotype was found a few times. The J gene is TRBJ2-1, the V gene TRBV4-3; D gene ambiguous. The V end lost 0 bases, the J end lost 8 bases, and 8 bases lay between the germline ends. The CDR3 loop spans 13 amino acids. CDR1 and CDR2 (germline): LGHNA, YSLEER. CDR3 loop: CASSQDMGYEQFF. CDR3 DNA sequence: TGCGCCAGCAGCCAAGATATGGGATATGAGCAGTTCTTC.

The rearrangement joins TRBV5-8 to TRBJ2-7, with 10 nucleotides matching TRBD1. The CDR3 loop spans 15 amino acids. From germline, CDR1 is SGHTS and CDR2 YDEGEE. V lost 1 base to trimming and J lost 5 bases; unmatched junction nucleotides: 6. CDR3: CASSLLDRGSHEQYF. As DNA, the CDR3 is TGTGCCAGCAGCTTGCTGGACAGGGGGTCTCACGAGCAGTACTTC.